Following are 7 T cell receptor beta chains from one sample sequenced in a study of PD-1 blockade in classical Hodgkin lymphoma. Described time point: cycle 4 day 1 (C4D1), after six to seven weeks of nivolumab. All trial patients relapsed after autologous stem cell transplantation. Generated by immunoSEQ multiplex PCR, the TCRdb table keeps only in-frame clones and is missing some. The sample gives tens of thousands of clones, about 80% of which show up once; about a fifth is in the top ten. The sequencing used peripheral blood mononuclear cells (PBMCs), collected before the fourth cycle of nivolumab. The source of these receptors is a human donor with classical Hodgkin lymphoma.

The chain employs TRBV7-9 and TRBJ1-4; 9 bases line up with TRBD1. Trimming cost V 4 bases and J 8 bases; bases outside gene matches: 8. This CDR3 region has 15 residues. CDR1 is SEHNR and CDR2 is FQNEAQ in the germline V gene (reference sequence). The CDR3 loop reads CASSWMRDRAEKLFF. For the CDR3, the DNA is TGTGCCAGCAGCTGGATGCGGGACAGGGCCGAAAAACTGTTTTTT.

The V call is TRBV5-1, the J call TRBJ2-3; tentative D call: TRBD1 (6 bases). Germline CDR1 reads SGHRS; CDR2 reads YFSETQ. Trimming took 6 bases from V and 4 from J, leaving 12 bases between them. The CDR3 sequence is 13 residues long. DNA of the CDR3: TGCGCCAGCATCAAAACAGGGTCAGATACGCAGTATTTT. Its protein is CASIKTGSDTQYF.

The genes are TRBV2 and TRBJ1-4, with D maybe TRBD1 (5 bases). CDR3 length equals 13 residues. Trimming stripped 7 bases from V and 4 bases from J, with 10 bases between. CDR1 and CDR2 (germline): SNHLY, FYNNEI. CDR3 coding DNA: TGTGCCAGCAAGAAGGGACTTAATGAAAAACTGTTTTTT. Translated: CASKKGLNEKLFF.

This clone was seen only a few times. The J gene is TRBJ1-1, the V gene TRBV7-3; maybe TRBD1 (5 bases). This CDR3 comprises 13 residues. Germline V gene lookup returns CDR1 SGHTA and CDR2 FQGTGA. Trimming removed 0 bases from V and 3 bases from J, with 5 bases in between. The CDR3 loop reads CASSLTGDTEAFF. The DNA for the CDR3 is TGTGCCAGCAGCTTAACGGGGGACACTGAAGCTTTCTTT.

The rearrangement joins TRBV11-2 to TRBJ2-7; 11 nucleotides agree with TRBD2. The CDR3 is 15 residues long. Germline V gene lookup returns CDR1 SGHAT and CDR2 FQNNGV. The trim removed 2 bases at V and 4 bases at J, leaving 4 bases unmatched. The CDR3 DNA follows: TGTGCCAGCAGCTTATTTACTAGCGGGGGATACGAGCAGTACTTC. This gives the protein CASSLFTSGGYEQYF. The variable domain in full, with the rest retrieved from reference TRBV11-2 and TRBJ2-7, is EAGVAQSPRYKIIEKRQSVAFWCNPISGHATLYWYQQILGQGPKLLIQFQNNGVVDDSQLPKDRFSAERLKGVDSTLKIQPAKLEDSAVYLCASSLFTSGGYEQYFGPGTRLTVT.

The CDR3 sequence: CASSLGTSGGPTDTQYF. The CDR3 bases are TGCGCCAGCAGCTTGGGGACTAGCGGGGGGCCCACAGATACGCAGTATTTT. The rearrangement links TRBV5-1 to TRBJ2-3; 14 bases align to TRBD2. CDR3 length: 17 amino acids. Trimming took 0 bases from V and 2 from J; bases not matched to a gene: 2. Germline CDR1 and CDR2: SGHRS and YFSETQ.

The V and J genes are TRBV19 and TRBJ2-7, with D hard to call. The CDR3 totals 15 residues. Trimming left V 1 base short and J 3 bases short, with 13 bases between. Looked up from germline, CDR1 is LNHDA and CDR2 is SQIVND (reference sequence). Written as DNA, the CDR3 is TGTGCCAGTAGTATAGGCGGAGACCTCCTCTACGAGCAGTACTTC. This encodes CASSIGGDLLYEQYF.